This T cell receptor beta chain is from a study of a mutant IDH1 vaccine in newly diagnosed glioma. Across the study: The patients received vaccinations eight times, in weeks 1, 3, 5, 7, 11, 15, 19 and 23. Initiation of the vaccine course occurred 4-6 weeks after radiotherapy alone, or alongside temozolomide cycles.

The CDR3 runs 14 residues. V shed 6 bases and J 5 bases; nucleotides not matched to a gene: 9. Germline CDR1 reads MNHEY; CDR2 reads SVGAGI. Time point indicated: week 5, during vaccination. Each vaccine dose was 300 ug of mutant IDH1 20-mer peptide, with topical imiquimod. Donors had new IDH1-mutant astrocytomas of WHO grade 3 or 4 (ATRX-lost). Sequencing was performed with immunoSEQ multiplex PCR; in TCRdb, only in-frame clones are kept and a portion is missing. The data show around 46,000 clones, around 80% seen once. To note about this clone: Its cognate antigen is unknown.

The clonotype comes from a man aged 45-65 years with glioma. The source was PBMCs, collected from a glioma patient whose treatment included an IDH1 peptide vaccine. This chain joins TRBV6-5 and TRBJ1-2; the match to TRBD1 covers 7 bases. CDR3: CASSSQDRPYGYTF. The CDR3 coding sequence is TGTGCCAGCAGCTCTCAGGACAGGCCTTATGGCTACACCTTC.